The clone carrying this T cell receptor (beta chain) has just a few counts. The antigen is not known. The sample comes from a study of T cell repertoires in cytomegalovirus infection. Whole-study findings and limits: Clonotypes of TCR beta that were HLA-C-restricted and CMV-specific dominated the ex vivo response. Cumulative frequency (of public TCR beta family members) identified carriers of CMV plus the relevant HLA.

The ends were cut back, 1 base at V and 6 bases at J, with 13 bases in the middle. Germline lookup yields CDR1 DFQATT and CDR2 SNEGSKA (reference sequence). The CDR3 length is 13 residues. One entry per CDR3 protein results from TCRdb running MiXCR on the reads. The data contain about 97,000 distinct CDR3 sequences, 15% to 20% of them singletons. This clonotype was obtained from a human donor in good health (CMV status not recorded). Some clones in this sample may be carry-over from other donors' samples. Sequenced sample: PBMCs. The V and J genes are TRBV20-1 and TRBJ2-7, with a weak D call TRBD2 (5 bases). CDR3: CSARGDYTVEQYF. For the CDR3, the DNA is TGCAGTGCTAGAGGCGACTATACGGTCGAGCAGTACTTC.